One sample yielded the 10 T cell receptor beta chains listed below, sequenced in a study of blood T cell repertoires in COVID-19. TCRdb's table, derived via immunoSEQ multiplex PCR, lists solely in-frame clones and lacks some. The table includes approximately 210,000 clones, approximately 84% detected once. The material sequenced was peripheral blood. The receptor source for this set is a woman older than 75 with COVID-19, enrolled during active disease.

The genes are TRBV27 and TRBJ2-7; TRBD2 might be the D (5 bases). Trimming stripped 3 bases from V and 5 bases from J, with 11 bases between. The CDR3 spans 13 residues. Germline CDR1 and CDR2: MNHEY and SMNVEV (reference sequence). The CDR3 loop is CASSFRTFHEQYF. The CDR3 coding sequence is TGTGCCAGCAGTTTCAGGACTTTCCACGAGCAGTACTTC.

This chain joins TRBV6-6 and TRBJ1-2; the D is unclear. Germline V gives CDR1 MNHNY, CDR2 SVGAGI (reference sequence). The CDR3 covers 16 residues. The V gene lost 2 bases and the J gene lost 6 bases, with 19 bases spanning the gap. The CDR3 nucleotides are TGTGCCAGCAGTTACACCCCAAGGAGGCAGACCCATGGCTACACCTTC. Amino acid sequence: CASSYTPRRQTHGYTF.

The chain is built from TRBV5-1 and TRBJ1-1; 7 nucleotides agree with TRBD1. The CDR3 consists of 15 residues. J gave up 1 base and V 4 bases, and 7 bases lay outside the gene matches. The germline V gene encodes CDR1 SGHRS and CDR2 YFSETQ. The CDR3: CASSDRATRNTEAFF. Here the CDR3 DNA reads TGCGCCAGCAGCGACAGGGCTACTAGGAACACTGAAGCTTTCTTT.

This clone was seen only once. The junction differs from germline at one of its ends, possibly a read error. V gene TRBV2 combines with J gene TRBJ1-4; weak D call: TRBD1 (5 bases). The CDR3 is 11 amino acids. From germline, CDR1 is SNHLY and CDR2 FYNNEI. CDR3 in DNA: TGTGCCAGCAGTTACGTCGGGGGAGCCGACTTT. It translates to CASSYVGGADF.

The chain's CDR3 is CASSFAGSSYEQYF. DNA for the CDR3: TGTGCCAGCAGCTTCGCGGGAAGCTCCTACGAGCAGTACTTC. The chain links TRBV11-2 to TRBJ2-7, with D possibly TRBD2 on 6 matching bases. Deletions cut 3 bases from V and 0 bases from J, with 9 bases between. Germline-derived CDR1 and CDR2 are SGHAT and FQNNGV. This CDR3 spans 14 amino acids.

The V call is TRBV10-1, the J call TRBJ1-5; D call uncertain. Germline lookup yields CDR1 WNHNN and CDR2 SYGVQD (reference sequence). Deletions cut 2 bases from V and 3 bases from J, with 8 bases between. The CDR3 consists of 14 residues. CDR3 DNA: TGCGCCAGCAGTGAGGAGGGTATCAATCAGCCCCAGCATTTT. It encodes CASSEEGINQPQHF.

The chain combines TRBV5-1 with TRBJ1-2; the D is unclear. Between the trimmed V and J ends, which lost 0 bases and 2 bases, there was a span of 2 bases. This CDR3 has 12 amino acids. Per germline, CDR1 SGHRS and CDR2 YFSETQ. CDR3 sequence: CASSLANYGYTF. DNA for the CDR3: TGCGCCAGCAGCTTGGCGAACTATGGCTACACCTTC.

The genes are TRBV7-2 and TRBJ2-1, with 8 bases lining up with TRBD1. This CDR3 has 15 residues. Per germline, CDR1 SGHTA and CDR2 FQGNSA. With 5 bases clipped from V and 4 bases from J, the junction kept 7 bases outside the gene matches. The CDR3 spells CASSPRDRTYNEQFF. The CDR3 coding sequence is TGTGCCAGCAGCCCCCGGGACAGGACTTACAATGAGCAGTTCTTC.

V gene TRBV7-9 combines with J gene TRBJ2-3, with 10 bases that match TRBD2. The CDR3 runs to 14 residues. The trim removed 6 bases at V and 4 bases at J, leaving 4 bases unmatched. Germline assignment: CDR1 SEHNR and CDR2 FQNEAQ (reference sequence). DNA for the CDR3: TGTGCCAGCAGACCCAGCGGGAGGGCAGATACGCAGTATTTT. It specifies CASRPSGRADTQYF.

The chain carries TRBV7-2 and TRBJ1-3; D ambiguous. This CDR3 has 16 residues. CDR1 and CDR2 (germline): SGHTA, FQGNSA. V shed 2 bases and J shed 4 bases, with 15 bases lying between them. The chain's CDR3 is CASSLSGVPGGNTIYF. The DNA of the CDR3 is TGTGCCAGCAGCTTATCGGGAGTTCCGGGCGGAAACACCATATATTTT.